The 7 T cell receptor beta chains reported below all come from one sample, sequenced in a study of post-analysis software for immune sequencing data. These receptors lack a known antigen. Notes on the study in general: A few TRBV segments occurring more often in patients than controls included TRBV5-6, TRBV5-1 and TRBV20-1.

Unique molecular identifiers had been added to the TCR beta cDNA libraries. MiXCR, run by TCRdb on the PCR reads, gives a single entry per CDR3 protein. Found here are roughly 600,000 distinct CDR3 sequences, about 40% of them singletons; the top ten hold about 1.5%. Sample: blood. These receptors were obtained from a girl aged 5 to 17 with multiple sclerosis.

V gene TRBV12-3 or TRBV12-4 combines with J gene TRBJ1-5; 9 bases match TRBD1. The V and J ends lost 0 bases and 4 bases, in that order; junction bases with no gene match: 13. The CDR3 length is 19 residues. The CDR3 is CASSLAGTGWGGVNQPQHF. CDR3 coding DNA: TGTGCCAGCAGTTTAGCGGGGACAGGGTGGGGGGGGGTGAATCAGCCCCAGCATTTT.

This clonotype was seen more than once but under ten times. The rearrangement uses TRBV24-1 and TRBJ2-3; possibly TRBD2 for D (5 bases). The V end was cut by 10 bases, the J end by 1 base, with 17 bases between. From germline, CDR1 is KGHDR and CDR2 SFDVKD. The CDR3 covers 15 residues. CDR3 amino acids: CATAPQRSRTDTQYF. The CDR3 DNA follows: TGTGCCACTGCACCCCAGCGGAGCCGCACAGATACGCAGTATTTT.

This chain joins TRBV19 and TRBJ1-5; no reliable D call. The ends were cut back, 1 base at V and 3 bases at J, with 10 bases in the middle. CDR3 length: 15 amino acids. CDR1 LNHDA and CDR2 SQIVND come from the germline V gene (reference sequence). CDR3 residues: CASSIGPGTNQPQHF. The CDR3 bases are TGTGCCAGTAGTATAGGCCCGGGTACCAATCAGCCCCAGCATTTT.

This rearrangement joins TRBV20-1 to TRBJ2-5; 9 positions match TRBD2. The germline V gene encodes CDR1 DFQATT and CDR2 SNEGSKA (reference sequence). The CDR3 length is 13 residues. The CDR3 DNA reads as TGCAGGCCTAGCGGGACCGGACAAGAGACCCAGTACTTC. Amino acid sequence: CRPSGTGQETQYF.

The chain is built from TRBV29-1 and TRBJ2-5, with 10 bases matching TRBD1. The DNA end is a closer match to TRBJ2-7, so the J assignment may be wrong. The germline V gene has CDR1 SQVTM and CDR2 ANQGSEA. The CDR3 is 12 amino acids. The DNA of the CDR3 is TGCAGCGCCGGGACAGGGGAGGGCGAGCAGTACTTC. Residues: CSAGTGEGEQYF.

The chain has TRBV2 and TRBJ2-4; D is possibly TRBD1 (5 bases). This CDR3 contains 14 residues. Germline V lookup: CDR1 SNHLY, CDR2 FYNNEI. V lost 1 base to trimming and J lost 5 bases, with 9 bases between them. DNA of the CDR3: TGTGCCAGCAGTGAAGGTTTCAGGGAAAACATTCAGTACTTC. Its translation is CASSEGFRENIQYF.

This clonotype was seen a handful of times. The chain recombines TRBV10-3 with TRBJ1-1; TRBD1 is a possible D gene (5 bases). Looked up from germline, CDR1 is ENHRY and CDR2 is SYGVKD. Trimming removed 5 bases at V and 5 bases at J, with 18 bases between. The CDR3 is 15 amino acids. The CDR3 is CAISFTGPGKTEAFF. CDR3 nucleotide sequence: TGTGCCATCAGTTTTACGGGGCCGGGGAAAACTGAAGCTTTCTTT.